This T cell receptor (beta chain) is drawn from a study of cytomegalovirus exposure and HLA in healthy donors. Study conclusions and caveats: TCR beta V- and J-gene trimming was later associated with a missense DCLRE1C variant. A later look showed TCR association rates differing by HLA locus, highest for DRB1 and lowest for HLA-C. Reported results showed that the classifier diagnosed cytomegalovirus status with high specificity and sensitivity.

The CDR3 sequence is 13 residues long. Trimming took off 11 bases at V and 7 bases at J, with 17 bases between the two ends. From germline, CDR1 is ENHRY and CDR2 SYGVKD. The PCR was carried out with 60 Vbeta primers and 13 Jbeta primers. Profiled with immunoSEQ multiplex PCR; TCRdb holds only in-frame clones, not every one. The repertoire holds 130,000 to 150,000 clones, 80% to 90% seen once, with approximately 2.7% in the top ten. Unrecorded immune exposure was likely among donors, who were nominally healthy when sampled. Details on this clone: Its antigen remains unidentified.

The sequencing sample was made of PBMCs. The genes are TRBV10-3 and TRBJ2-2; D unclear. This sequence was found in a boy aged 2-9 years in good health and CMV-seronegative. The CDR3: CASRPPVGGELFF. CDR3 sequence (DNA): TGTGCCTCCAGGCCCCCGGTAGGCGGGGAGCTGTTTTTT.